A selection of T cell receptor beta chains follows, all from one sample in a study of a mutant IDH1 vaccine in newly diagnosed glioma. The protocol was immunoSEQ multiplex PCR, while the TCRdb copy is restricted to in-frame clones and leaves out a portion. The data contain roughly 110,000 clones, 85% to 90% of them singletons. These receptors' targets are unknown. Sequencing used PBMCs, obtained from a glioma patient whose treatment included an IDH1 peptide vaccine. The receptor set was obtained from a woman in her fifties or sixties with glioma. The CDR3 runs from the conserved cysteine through the conserved F or W. D genes are given only for firm matches. Part of the rows lack a size; the others show once, few, many or a class for expanded clones.

j_gene | abundance | d_gene | v_gene | CDR3aa | CDR3nt
TRBJ2-1 | - | - | TRBV2 | CASSGDGISGGGYNEQFF | TGTGCCAGCAGTGGGGACGGTATTAGCGGAGGGGGCTACAATGAGCAGTTCTTC
TRBJ2-7 | - | TRBD2 | TRBV27 | CASSFTSGRLHEQYF | TGTGCCAGCAGTTTTACTAGCGGGAGACTCCACGAGCAGTACTTC
TRBJ2-2 | - | TRBD2 | TRBV7-2 | CASSILGLADANTGELFF | TGTGCCAGCAGCATACTCGGACTAGCGGATGCGAACACCGGGGAGCTGTTTTTT
TRBJ2-2 | - | TRBD1 | TRBV5-1 | CASSLGGQGSNTGELFF | TGCGCCAGCAGCCTGGGCGGACAGGGATCGAACACCGGGGAGCTGTTTTTT
TRBJ2-3 | - | - | TRBV6-5 | CASSYSNGADTQYF | TGTGCCAGCAGTTACTCGAACGGAGCAGATACGCAGTATTTT
TRBJ2-1 | - | - | TRBV4-1 | CASSQQRRTWEQFF | TGCGCCAGCAGCCAACAACGCCGGACATGGGAGCAGTTCTTC
TRBJ2-2 | - | TRBD2 | TRBV4-1 | CASSQAPGLAGYTGELFF | TGCGCCAGCAGCCAAGCCCCGGGACTAGCGGGATACACCGGGGAGCTGTTTTTT
TRBJ1-1 | - | - | TRBV4-2 | CASSWGTLNTEAFF | TGTGCCAGCAGCTGGGGGACATTGAACACTGAAGCTTTCTTT
TRBJ1-1 | - | - | TRBV28 | CASSRGRMNTEAFF | TGTGCCAGCAGTCGGGGGCGGATGAACACTGAAGCTTTCTTT
TRBJ2-1 | - | - | TRBV10-3 | CAISESSGDIYNEQFF | TGTGCCATCAGTGAGAGTAGCGGCGATATCTACAATGAGCAGTTCTTC
TRBJ2-7 | - | - | TRBV6-6 | CASSYSGLGDIKQYF | TGTGCCAGCAGTTACTCAGGGCTAGGGGACATTAAGCAGTACTTC
TRBJ2-3 | - | - | TRBV6-5 | CASSYRQGWDTQYF | TGTGCCAGCAGTTACAGGCAGGGGTGGGATACGCAGTATTTT
TRBJ1-3 | - | TRBD1 | TRBV19 | CASSRPGQSSGNTIYF | TGTGCCAGTAGTAGACCGGGACAGAGCTCTGGAAACACCATATATTTT
TRBJ1-1 | once | TRBD1 | TRBV5-5 | CASSAHRGRNTEAFF | TGTGCCAGCAGCGCCCACAGGGGGCGAAACACTGAAGCTTTCTTT
TRBJ2-1 | - | - | TRBV9 | CASSALAEGLYYNEQFF | TGTGCCAGCAGCGCCTTAGCGGAAGGACTTTATTACAATGAGCAGTTCTTC
TRBJ1-4 | - | - | TRBV6-1 | CASSEIEWEATNEKLFF | TGTGCCAGCAGTGAAATCGAATGGGAGGCAACTAATGAAAAACTGTTTTTT
TRBJ2-2 | - | TRBD2 | TRBV5-5 | CASSLSSGGGTGELFF | TGTGCCAGCAGCCTCTCTAGCGGTGGCGGCACCGGGGAGCTGTTTTTT
TRBJ2-7 | - | - | TRBV6-5 | CASSYSRDLFYEQYF | TGTGCCAGCAGTTACTCGAGAGACCTCTTCTACGAGCAGTACTTC
TRBJ2-7 | - | TRBD1 | TRBV11-2 | CASSQTGFYEQYF | TGTGCCAGCAGCCAGACAGGGTTCTACGAGCAGTACTTC
TRBJ1-1 | - | TRBD1 | TRBV19 | CASIRRSGQGGTEAFF | TGTGCCAGTATCAGGCGGTCGGGACAGGGGGGAACTGAAGCTTTCTTT
TRBJ2-2 | - | - | TRBV5-6 | CASSLNTGELFF | TGTGCCAGCAGCTTAAACACCGGGGAGCTGTTTTTT
TRBJ2-3 | few | TRBD2 | TRBV4-2 | CASSESTSADTQYF | TGTGCCAGCAGCGAATCAACTAGCGCAGATACGCAGTATTTT
TRBJ2-1 | few | TRBD2 | TRBV5-1 | CASSAGGSGSGEQFF | TGCGCCAGCAGTGCCGGTGGTAGCGGGAGTGGTGAGCAGTTCTTC
TRBJ2-7 | - | - | TRBV30 | CAGQRGYEQYF | TGTGCCGGACAGAGGGGCTACGAGCAGTACTTC
TRBJ2-1 | - | TRBD1 | TRBV7-3 | CASSPRGKSYNEQFF | TGTGCCAGCAGCCCCAGGGGGAAGTCCTACAATGAGCAGTTCTTC
TRBJ1-1 | - | - | TRBV19 | CASSPASGNEAFF | TGTGCCAGTAGCCCCGCCTCAGGGAATGAAGCTTTCTTT
TRBJ1-4 | - | TRBD1 | TRBV11-2 | CASSSVTGQMNEKLFF | TGTGCCAGCAGCTCTGTTACGGGACAGATGAATGAAAAACTGTTTTTT
TRBJ2-5 | - | - | TRBV27 | CASSPDRHAGETQYF | TGTGCCAGCAGTCCAGACCGACACGCGGGCGAGACCCAGTACTTC
TRBJ1-5 | - | TRBD1 | TRBV6-5 | CASSRQGGSNQPQHF | TGTGCCAGCAGTAGACAGGGGGGAAGCAATCAGCCCCAGCATTTT
TRBJ1-2 | - | - | TRBV28 | CASSLYTGHYYGYTF | TGTGCCAGCAGTCTATACACAGGCCACTACTATGGCTACACCTTC
TRBJ2-4 | - | TRBD1 | TRBV11-2 | CASSLERGQLNIQYF | TGTGCCAGCAGCTTAGAGAGGGGGCAGTTAAACATTCAGTACTTC
TRBJ2-7 | - | - | TRBV6-1 | CASSTGEMYEQYF | TGTGCCAGCAGTACGGGAGAAATGTACGAGCAGTACTTC